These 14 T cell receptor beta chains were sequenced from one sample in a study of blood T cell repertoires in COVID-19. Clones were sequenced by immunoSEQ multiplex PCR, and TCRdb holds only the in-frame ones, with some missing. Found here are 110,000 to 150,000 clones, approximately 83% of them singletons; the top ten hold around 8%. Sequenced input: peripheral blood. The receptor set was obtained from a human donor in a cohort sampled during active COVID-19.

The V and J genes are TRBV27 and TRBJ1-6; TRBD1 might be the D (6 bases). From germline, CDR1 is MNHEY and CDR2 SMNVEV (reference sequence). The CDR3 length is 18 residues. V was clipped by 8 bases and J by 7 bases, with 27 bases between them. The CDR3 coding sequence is TGTGCCAGCTCGCGCTGGACCCGGGACACCGACCCCAATTCACCCCTCCACTTT. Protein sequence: CASSRWTRDTDPNSPLHF.

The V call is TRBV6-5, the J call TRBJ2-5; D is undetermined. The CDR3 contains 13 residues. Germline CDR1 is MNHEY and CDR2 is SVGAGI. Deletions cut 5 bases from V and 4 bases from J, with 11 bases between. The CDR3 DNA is TGTGCCAGCAGTCCCCCTGTCGTAGAGACCCAGTACTTC. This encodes CASSPPVVETQYF.

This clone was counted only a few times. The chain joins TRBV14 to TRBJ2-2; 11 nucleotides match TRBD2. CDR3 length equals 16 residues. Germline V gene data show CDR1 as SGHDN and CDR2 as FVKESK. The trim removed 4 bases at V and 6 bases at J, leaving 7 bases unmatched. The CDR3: CASSLTSGVIAGELFF. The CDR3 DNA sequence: TGTGCCAGCAGCCTGACTAGCGGGGTAATCGCCGGGGAGCTGTTTTTT.

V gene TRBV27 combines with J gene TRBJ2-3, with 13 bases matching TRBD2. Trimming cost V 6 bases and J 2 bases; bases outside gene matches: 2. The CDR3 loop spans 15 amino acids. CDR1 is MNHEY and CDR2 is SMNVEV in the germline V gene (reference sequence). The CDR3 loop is CASRTSGGTTDTQYF. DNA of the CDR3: TGTGCCAGCAGGACTAGCGGGGGGACCACAGATACGCAGTATTTT.

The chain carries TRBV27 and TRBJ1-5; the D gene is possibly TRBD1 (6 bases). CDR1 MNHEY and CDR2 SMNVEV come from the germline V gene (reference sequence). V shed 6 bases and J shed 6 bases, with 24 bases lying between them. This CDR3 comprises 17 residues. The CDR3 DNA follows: TGTGCCAGCAGCCCTGGTAGGGGGGGACGGATCGGTCAGCCCCAGCATTTT. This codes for CASSPGRGGRIGQPQHF.

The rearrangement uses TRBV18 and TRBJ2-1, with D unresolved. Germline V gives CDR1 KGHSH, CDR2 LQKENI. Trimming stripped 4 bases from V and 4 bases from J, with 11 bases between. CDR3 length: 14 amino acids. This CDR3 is CASSLSTEYNEQFF. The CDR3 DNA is TGTGCCAGCTCACTTTCCACCGAGTACAATGAGCAGTTCTTC. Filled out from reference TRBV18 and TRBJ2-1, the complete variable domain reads NAGVMQNPRHLVRRRGQEARLRCSPMKGHSHVYWYRQLPEEGLKFMVYLQKENIIDESGMPKERFSAEFPKEGPSILRIQQVVRGDSAAYFCASSLSTEYNEQFFGPGTRLTVL.

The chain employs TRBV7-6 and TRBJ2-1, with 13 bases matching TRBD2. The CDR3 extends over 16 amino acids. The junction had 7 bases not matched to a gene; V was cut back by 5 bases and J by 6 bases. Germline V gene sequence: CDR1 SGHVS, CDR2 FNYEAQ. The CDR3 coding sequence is TGTGCCAGCAGCCCCTTTACTAGCGGGGGGGCCAATGAGCAGTTCTTC. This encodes CASSPFTSGGANEQFF.

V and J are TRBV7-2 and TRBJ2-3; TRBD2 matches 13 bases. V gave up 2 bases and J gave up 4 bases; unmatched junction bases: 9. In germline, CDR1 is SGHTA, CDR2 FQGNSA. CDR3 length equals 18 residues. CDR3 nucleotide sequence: TGTGCCAGCAGCTTATTGGCTACTAGCGGGGGGGCCCCAGATACGCAGTATTTT. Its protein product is CASSLLATSGGAPDTQYF.

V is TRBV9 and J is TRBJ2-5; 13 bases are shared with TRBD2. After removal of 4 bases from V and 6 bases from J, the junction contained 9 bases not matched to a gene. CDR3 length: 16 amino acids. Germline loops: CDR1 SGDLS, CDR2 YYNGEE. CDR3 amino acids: CASSPRLAGGTKTQYF. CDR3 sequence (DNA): TGTGCCAGCAGCCCTAGACTAGCGGGGGGTACGAAGACCCAGTACTTC. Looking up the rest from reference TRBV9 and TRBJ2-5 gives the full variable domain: DSGVTQTPKHLITATGQRVTLRCSPRSGDLSVYWYQQSLDQGLQFLIQYYNGEERAKGNILERFSAQQFPDLHSELNLSSLELGDSALYFCASSPRLAGGTKTQYFGPGTRLLVL.

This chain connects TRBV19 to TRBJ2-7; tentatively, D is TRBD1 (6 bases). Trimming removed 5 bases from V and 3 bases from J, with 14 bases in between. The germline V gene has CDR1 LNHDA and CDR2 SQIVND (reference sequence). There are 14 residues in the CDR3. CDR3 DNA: TGTGCCAGTAGTGGTTGGGGGCTAAACTACGAGCAGTACTTC. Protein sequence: CASSGWGLNYEQYF.

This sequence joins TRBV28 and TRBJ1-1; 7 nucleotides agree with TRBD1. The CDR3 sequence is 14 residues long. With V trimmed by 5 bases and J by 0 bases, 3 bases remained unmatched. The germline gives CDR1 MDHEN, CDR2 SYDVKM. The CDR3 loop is CASSPGTVNTEAFF. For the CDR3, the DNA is TGTGCCAGCAGTCCCGGGACAGTGAACACTGAAGCTTTCTTT.

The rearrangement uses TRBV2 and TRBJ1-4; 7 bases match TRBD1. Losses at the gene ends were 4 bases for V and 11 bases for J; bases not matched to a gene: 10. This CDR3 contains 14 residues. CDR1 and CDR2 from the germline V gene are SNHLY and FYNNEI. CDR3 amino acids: CASSGVDRVDKLFF. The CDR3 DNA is TGTGCCAGCAGTGGAGTTGACAGGGTGGACAAACTGTTTTTT.

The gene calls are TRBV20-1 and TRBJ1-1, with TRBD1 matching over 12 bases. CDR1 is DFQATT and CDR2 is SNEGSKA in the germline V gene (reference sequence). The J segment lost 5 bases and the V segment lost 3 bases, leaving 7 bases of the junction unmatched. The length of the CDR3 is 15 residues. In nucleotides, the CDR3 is TGCAGTGCTAGTGGGGACAGGGGGCGGCGGACTGAAGCTTTCTTT. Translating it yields CSASGDRGRRTEAFF.

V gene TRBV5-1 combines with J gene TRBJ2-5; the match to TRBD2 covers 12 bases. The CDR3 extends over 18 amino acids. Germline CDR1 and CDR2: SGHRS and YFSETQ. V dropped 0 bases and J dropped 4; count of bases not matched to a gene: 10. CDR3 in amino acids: CASSLGRTSGEMAETQYF. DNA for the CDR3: TGCGCCAGCAGCTTGGGAAGGACTAGCGGGGAGATGGCAGAGACCCAGTACTTC.